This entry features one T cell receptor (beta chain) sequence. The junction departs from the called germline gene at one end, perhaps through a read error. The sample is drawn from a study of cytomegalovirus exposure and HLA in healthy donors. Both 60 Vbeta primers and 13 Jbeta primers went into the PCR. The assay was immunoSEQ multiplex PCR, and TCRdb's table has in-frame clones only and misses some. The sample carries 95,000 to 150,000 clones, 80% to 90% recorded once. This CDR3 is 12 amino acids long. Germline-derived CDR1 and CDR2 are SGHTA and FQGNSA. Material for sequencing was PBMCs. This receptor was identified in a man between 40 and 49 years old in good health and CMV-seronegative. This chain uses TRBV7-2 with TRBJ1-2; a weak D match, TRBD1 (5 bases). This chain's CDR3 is CASSFDTGPLYF. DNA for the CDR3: TGTGCCAGCAGCTTTGACACAGGACCCCTCTACTTC.